Many counts were recorded for the clone carrying this T cell receptor (beta chain). Germline V gene data show CDR1 as MNHNS and CDR2 as SASEGT. Trimming took 6 bases from V and 2 from J, leaving 13 bases between them. The CDR3 is 14 residues long. Healthy Caucasians alone served as donors. These data come from a study of identical twins. Via MiXCR, TCRdb re-called the 5' RACE reads, giving one row per CDR3 protein. The sample includes about 890,000 distinct CDR3 sequences, roughly an eighth of them seen just once. This sample was also put to use in a study of yellow fever vaccine responses in identical twins.

The specimen was PBMCs. The chain employs TRBV6-1 and TRBJ1-2; D is uncertain. This clonotype was obtained from a woman aged 18-30 years in good health. CDR3 DNA sequence: TGTGCCAGCAGCGACGGAGGGATCAACTATGGCTACACCTTC. Its protein is CASSDGGINYGYTF.